A single sample gave rise to the 25 T cell receptor beta chains below, sequenced in a study of blood T cell repertoires in COVID-19. Produced via immunoSEQ multiplex PCR; TCRdb's table is partial and in-frame only. The sample has around 300,000 clones, 80% to 90% seen once. The sequenced sample was peripheral blood. Source of these receptors: a woman aged 30 to 39 with active or convalescent COVID-19.

This rearrangement joins TRBV18 to TRBJ1-2, with D possibly being TRBD1 (5 bases). Germline lookup yields CDR1 KGHSH and CDR2 LQKENI. V shed 11 bases and J shed 4 bases, with 14 bases lying between them. The CDR3 sequence is 12 residues long. The chain's CDR3 is CASGGDPYGYTF. The CDR3 nucleotides are TGTGCCTCTGGGGGGGACCCCTATGGCTACACCTTC.

J is TRBJ1-2 and V is TRBV9; 7 bases map to TRBD1. The CDR3 runs 14 residues. Losses at the gene ends were 0 bases for V and 4 bases for J; bases not matched to a gene: 3. Looked up from germline, CDR1 is SGDLS and CDR2 is YYNGEE. This chain's CDR3 is CASSVAGGAYGYTF. The CDR3 nucleotides are TGTGCCAGCAGCGTAGCAGGGGGTGCCTATGGCTACACCTTC.

This clone was counted between two and nine times. The rearrangement links TRBV5-1 to TRBJ2-1, with D perhaps matching TRBD2 (5 bases). This CDR3 has 13 amino acids. Germline CDR1 SGHRS, CDR2 YFSETQ. V was pared by 2 bases and J by 3 bases, with 6 bases between. Written as DNA, the CDR3 is TGCGCCAGCAGCTTAAGCGGCTACAATGAGCAGTTCTTC. Amino acid sequence: CASSLSGYNEQFF.

The J gene is TRBJ2-1, the V gene TRBV3-1 (or the pseudogene TRBV3-2); D gene ambiguous. Germline values: CDR1 LGHDT, CDR2 YNNKEL (reference sequence). Trimming pared 0 bases from V and 8 bases from J, leaving 8 bases between. The CDR3 has 13 residues. The CDR3, as DNA: TGTGCCAGCAGCCAAGATGTCAGGTATGAGCAGTTCTTC. This codes for CASSQDVRYEQFF.

This chain connects TRBV5-8 to TRBJ2-7; 9 nucleotides match TRBD1. J gave up 3 bases and V 0 bases, and 4 bases lay outside the gene matches. This CDR3 has 15 residues. Germline CDR1 is SGHTS and CDR2 is YDEGEE. This chain's CDR3 is CASSLAPGQGYEQYF. The CDR3 DNA follows: TGTGCCAGCAGCTTGGCTCCGGGACAGGGCTACGAGCAGTACTTC.

This CDR3 is CASSSPGQGARGGGYTF. CDR3 in DNA: TGTGCCAGCAGTTCCCCGGGACAGGGGGCGCGTGGAGGTGGCTACACCTTC. The chain joins TRBV27 to TRBJ1-2; 12 nucleotides agree with TRBD1. This CDR3 is 17 amino acids long. V dropped 4 bases and J dropped 7; count of bases not matched to a gene: 13. The germline gives CDR1 MNHEY, CDR2 SMNVEV (reference sequence).

This chain connects TRBV28 to TRBJ1-2; D gene uncertain. Germline V gene sequence: CDR1 MDHEN, CDR2 SYDVKM. This CDR3 region has 14 residues. V lost 3 bases to trimming and J lost 2 bases, with 10 bases between them. The CDR3 protein is CASSFPHGNYGYTF. The CDR3 bases are TGTGCCAGCAGTTTTCCCCACGGGAACTATGGCTACACCTTC.

This rearrangement joins TRBV11-2 to TRBJ2-1; TRBD2 matches at 15 bases. The junction had 4 bases not matched to a gene; V was cut back by 4 bases and J by 6 bases. The CDR3 length is 16 residues. Germline V gene lookup returns CDR1 SGHAT and CDR2 FQNNGV. The CDR3 DNA is TGTGCCAGCAGCTCAGGGGGACTAGCGGGGGGCAATGAGCAGTTCTTC. Amino acids: CASSSGGLAGGNEQFF.

This clone occurred a few times. The chain joins TRBV5-1 to TRBJ2-1; TRBD2 agrees at 10 bases. CDR3 length: 15 amino acids. The germline gives CDR1 SGHRS, CDR2 YFSETQ. V lost 2 bases, J lost 6 bases, and 5 bases stayed unmatched. This CDR3 reads CASSFLAGVVNEQFF. CDR3 bases: TGCGCCAGCAGCTTCCTAGCGGGGGTGGTCAATGAGCAGTTCTTC. The full variable domain, completed using reference TRBV5-1 and TRBJ2-1, is KAGVTQTPRYLIKTRGQQVTLSCSPISGHRSVSWYQQTPGQGLQFLFEYFSETQRNKGNFPGRFSGRQFSNSRSEMNVSTLELGDSALYLCASSFLAGVVNEQFFGPGTRLTVL.

The J gene is TRBJ2-2, the V gene TRBV6-5; no definite D call. Trimming took 0 bases from V and 6 from J, leaving 8 bases between them. Germline V gene lookup returns CDR1 MNHEY and CDR2 SVGAGI. This CDR3 has 14 amino acids. The CDR3 bases are TGTGCCAGCAGTTACTCGACTCTCCCCGGGGAGCTGTTTTTT. Encoded protein: CASSYSTLPGELFF.

J is TRBJ2-7 and V is TRBV6-2 or TRBV6-3; weak D call: TRBD1 (5 bases). V was cut by 2 bases and J by 5 bases, with 10 bases left in between. The V gene's germline CDR1 is MNHEY and CDR2 SVGEGT. There are 13 residues in the CDR3. CDR3 in amino acids: CASSYGAHNEQYF. The CDR3 DNA is TGTGCCAGCAGTTACGGGGCCCATAACGAGCAGTACTTC.

The chain recombines TRBV9 with TRBJ2-2; TRBD2 aligns across 9 bases. Germline V gene lookup returns CDR1 SGDLS and CDR2 YYNGEE. The trim removed 4 bases at V and 2 bases at J, leaving 3 bases unmatched. The CDR3 length is 15 residues. CDR3 nucleotide sequence: TGTGCCAGCAGCCCGCGGGGGGGTAACACCGGGGAGCTGTTTTTT. Residues: CASSPRGGNTGELFF.

This sequence joins TRBV28 and TRBJ1-2; the D is unclear. Germline V CDR1 and CDR2: MDHEN, SYDVKM. The CDR3 has 12 residues. Trimming took off 5 bases at V and 4 bases at J, with 8 bases between the two ends. The CDR3 spells CASSQESYGYTF. CDR3 bases: TGTGCCAGCAGTCAAGAGAGCTATGGCTACACCTTC.

The chain uses TRBV9 and TRBJ1-5; D is unclear. Germline loops: CDR1 SGDLS, CDR2 YYNGEE. The length of the CDR3 is 13 residues. Trimming pared 2 bases from V and 0 bases from J, leaving 3 bases between. The CDR3 nucleotides read TGTGCCAGCAGCGTCTCTAGCAATCAGCCCCAGCATTTT. Its protein is CASSVSSNQPQHF.

Only one count was recorded for this clone. J is TRBJ2-7 and V is TRBV6-5, with D possibly matching TRBD2 (5 bases). This CDR3 contains 15 residues. From germline, CDR1 is MNHEY and CDR2 SVGAGI. V lost 4 bases, J lost 4 bases, and 17 bases lay in between. The CDR3 protein is CASSFLKGIAYEQYF. CDR3 bases: TGTGCCAGCAGTTTCCTCAAGGGAATAGCGTACGAGCAGTACTTC.

This clone was counted only a few times. The chain combines TRBV19 with TRBJ2-2; a weak D match, TRBD1 (5 bases). The CDR3 extends over 15 amino acids. CDR1 and CDR2 (germline): LNHDA, SQIVND (reference sequence). Trimming took off 7 bases at V and 0 bases at J, with 12 bases between the two ends. The CDR3 here is CASTARVTNTGELFF. The CDR3 coding sequence is TGTGCCAGTACCGCCAGGGTCACGAACACCGGGGAGCTGTTTTTT.

A single count supports this clone. This sequence joins TRBV6-5 and TRBJ1-5, with D perhaps matching TRBD1 (5 bases). Germline V lookup: CDR1 MNHEY, CDR2 SVGAGI. Trimming took 6 bases from V and 5 from J, leaving 11 bases between them. The CDR3 has 13 residues. CDR3 coding DNA: TGTGCCAGCAGGCCCGGGGGATATCAGCCCCAGCATTTT. Translating it yields CASRPGGYQPQHF.

This clone was recorded once. CDR3 sequence reads: CASSLGQISSYNSPLHF. CDR3 nucleotides: TGTGCCAGCAGCTTGGGGCAGATCAGCTCCTATAATTCACCCCTCCACTTT. The genes are TRBV5-6 and TRBJ1-6; D gene uncertain. This CDR3 region has 17 residues. With 0 bases removed from V and 0 bases from J, the gap between germline ends came to 10 bases. Germline-derived CDR1 and CDR2 are SGHDT and YYEEEE.

This chain uses TRBV6-5 with TRBJ2-1; D is ambiguous. The V gene's germline CDR1 is MNHEY and CDR2 SVGAGI. V was shortened by 4 bases and J by 4 bases, with 5 bases between the two germline ends. The CDR3 is made up of 12 amino acids. CDR3 residues: CASSSPYNEQFF. CDR3 coding DNA: TGTGCCAGCAGTTCCCCATACAATGAGCAGTTCTTC.

This clone was observed a few times. Here the CDR3 DNA reads TGTGCCAGCAGCTTGAGGATGGGGGGCTATGGCTACACCTTC. Amino acids: CASSLRMGGYGYTF. The V and J genes are TRBV5-4 and TRBJ1-2; a possible D gene is TRBD1 (5 bases). The CDR3 consists of 14 residues. Germline V gene lookup returns CDR1 SGHNT and CDR2 YYREEE (reference sequence). V was clipped by 1 base and J by 4 bases, with 11 bases between them.

V and J are TRBV7-2 and TRBJ2-7, with 8 positions matching TRBD1. V shed 3 bases and J 2 bases; nucleotides not matched to a gene: 3. The CDR3 length is 14 residues. CDR1 and CDR2 (germline): SGHTA, FQGNSA. The chain's CDR3 is CASSLGTGPYEQYF. The CDR3 region has the DNA TGTGCCAGCAGCTTGGGGACAGGTCCCTACGAGCAGTACTTC.

The gene calls are TRBV2 and TRBJ1-2, with TRBD1 identical over 9 bases. The CDR3 covers 14 residues. With 6 bases clipped from V and 4 bases from J, the junction kept 6 bases outside the gene matches. Germline V gene sequence: CDR1 SNHLY, CDR2 FYNNEI. CDR3 sequence reads: CASSAMTGGYGYTF. CDR3 coding DNA: TGTGCCAGCAGCGCTATGACAGGGGGCTATGGCTACACCTTC.

The chain links TRBV30 to TRBJ1-1; no reliable D call. The CDR3 extends over 15 amino acids. Germline V gives CDR1 GTSNPN, CDR2 SVGIG (reference sequence). The V end was cut by 4 bases, the J end by 5 bases, with 20 bases between. CDR3 residues: CAWNRARAVVTEAFF. DNA for the CDR3: TGTGCCTGGAACCGGGCTCGAGCGGTAGTGACTGAAGCTTTCTTT.

CDR3 DNA: TGTGCCAGCAGCGTGACTAGGGAGGAGACCCAGTACTTC. It encodes CASSVTREETQYF. The gene calls are TRBV5-6 and TRBJ2-5; tentative D call: TRBD2 (6 bases). Trimming removed 4 bases from V and 5 bases from J, with 12 bases in between. Germline V gives CDR1 SGHDT, CDR2 YYEEEE. The CDR3 has 13 residues.

This clone was seen repeatedly, ten times or more. The genes are TRBV10-1 and TRBJ2-7; D not resolved. V lost 2 bases and J lost 2, with 4 bases in between. Germline V gene sequence: CDR1 WNHNN, CDR2 SYGVQD (reference sequence). The CDR3 contains 12 residues. The CDR3 DNA reads TGCGCCAGCAGTGAGGACACCTACGAGCAGTACTTC. Amino acid sequence: CASSEDTYEQYF.